This TCR beta chain was sequenced for a study of T-cell reconstitution after alpha-beta-depleted transplantation in children. Findings and caveats of the study: Some patients' high day-60 TCRbeta diversity was attributed to recipient cells surviving conditioning. The origin of alpha-beta T cells about two months after transplant was reportedly several hundred expanded graft clones.

In this sample, this clonotype turned up a few times. The antigen remains unidentified. The TCRbeta library incorporated unique molecular identifiers. TCRdb re-called the PCR reads through MiXCR, storing one row per CDR3 protein. The table records around 210,000 distinct CDR3 sequences, about 6.6% of them present only once. Germline CDR1 MNHEY, CDR2 SVGEGT. V lost 0 bases and J 4 bases, leaving 9 bases between the germline ends. CDR3 length: 14 residues. Source: PBMCs, taken before TCRalphabeta/CD19-depleted stem cell transplant. This chain links TRBV6-2 or TRBV6-3 with TRBJ1-1; D unclear. The receptor was isolated from a boy aged 2 to 10 with acute lymphoblastic leukemia, due to receive a stem cell transplant. In nucleotides, the CDR3 is TGTGCCAGCAGTTACTCTGATCAGGCCACTGAAGCTTTCTTT. Its translation: CASSYSDQATEAFF.